This T cell receptor (beta chain) derives from a study of sequential checkpoint blockade in melanoma. Study at large: Maintenance nivolumab came after either treatment sequence.

Treatment meaning: randomized to nivolumab then ipilimumab (arm A) or the reverse (arm B). Sorted cells were live CD3+CD8+, lacking CD19 and CD56, from PBMCs. The repertoire was sequenced with immunoSEQ multiplex PCR; TCRdb's copy has only in-frame clones and lacks some. This sample carries about 30,000 clones, roughly 80% of them seen once, and the ten largest clones take roughly 13%. The CDR3 contains 15 residues. V trimming: 3 bases; J trimming: 4 bases; junction bases outside the gene matches: 5. The germline V gene has CDR1 MGHRA and CDR2 YSYEKL. The source was CD8+ T cells sorted from blood (inferred from file names), collected from a patient given nivolumab and ipilimumab in sequence. The chain joins TRBV4-1 to TRBJ2-7, with 11 bases lining up with TRBD1. This TCR was sampled from a human donor with melanoma. The CDR3 nucleotides are TGCGCCAGCAGCCATGCGGGACAGGGGGTTTACGAGCAGTACTTC. Amino acid sequence: CASSHAGQGVYEQYF.